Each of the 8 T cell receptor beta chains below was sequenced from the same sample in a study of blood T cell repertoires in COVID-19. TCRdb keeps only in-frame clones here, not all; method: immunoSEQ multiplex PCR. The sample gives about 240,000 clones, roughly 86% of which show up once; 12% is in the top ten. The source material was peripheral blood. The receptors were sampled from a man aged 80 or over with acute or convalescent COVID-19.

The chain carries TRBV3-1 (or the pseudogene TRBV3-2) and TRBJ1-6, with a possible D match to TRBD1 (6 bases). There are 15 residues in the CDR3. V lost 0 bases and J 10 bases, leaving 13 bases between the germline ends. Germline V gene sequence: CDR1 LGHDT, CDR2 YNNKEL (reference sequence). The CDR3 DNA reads TGTGCCAGCAGCCAAGATTCGACAGGTCGGTCACCCCTCCACTTT. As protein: CASSQDSTGRSPLHF.

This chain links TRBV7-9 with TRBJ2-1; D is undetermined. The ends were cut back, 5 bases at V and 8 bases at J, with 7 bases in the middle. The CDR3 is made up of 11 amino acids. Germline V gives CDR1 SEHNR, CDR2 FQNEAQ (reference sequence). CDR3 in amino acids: CASSRSDEQFF. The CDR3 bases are TGTGCCAGCAGCCGCAGTGATGAGCAGTTCTTC.

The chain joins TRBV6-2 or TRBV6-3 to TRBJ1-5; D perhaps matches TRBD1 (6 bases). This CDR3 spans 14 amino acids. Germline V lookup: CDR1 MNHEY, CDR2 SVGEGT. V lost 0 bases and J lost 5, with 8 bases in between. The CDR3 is CASSYSGGHQPQHF. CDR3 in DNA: TGTGCCAGCAGTTACTCCGGGGGGCATCAGCCCCAGCATTTT.

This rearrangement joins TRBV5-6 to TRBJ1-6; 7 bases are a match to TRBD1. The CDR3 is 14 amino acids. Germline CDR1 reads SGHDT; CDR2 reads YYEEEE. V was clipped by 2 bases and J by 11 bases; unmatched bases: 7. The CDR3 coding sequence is TGTGCCAGCAGCTTCCAGGGGGAAGGTACACCCCTCCACTTT. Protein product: CASSFQGEGTPLHF.

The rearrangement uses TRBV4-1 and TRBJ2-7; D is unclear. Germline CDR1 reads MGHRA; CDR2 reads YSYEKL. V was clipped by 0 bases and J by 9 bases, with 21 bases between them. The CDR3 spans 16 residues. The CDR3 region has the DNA TGCGCCAGCAGCCAAGATCCGGCAGGTCCCGTACCAGGGCAGTACTTC. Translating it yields CASSQDPAGPVPGQYF.

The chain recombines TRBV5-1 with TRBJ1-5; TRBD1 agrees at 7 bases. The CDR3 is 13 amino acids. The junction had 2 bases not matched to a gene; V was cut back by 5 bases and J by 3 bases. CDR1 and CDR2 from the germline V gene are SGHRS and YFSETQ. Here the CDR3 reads CASSTGDNQPQHF. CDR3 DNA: TGCGCCAGCAGTACAGGGGACAATCAGCCCCAGCATTTT.

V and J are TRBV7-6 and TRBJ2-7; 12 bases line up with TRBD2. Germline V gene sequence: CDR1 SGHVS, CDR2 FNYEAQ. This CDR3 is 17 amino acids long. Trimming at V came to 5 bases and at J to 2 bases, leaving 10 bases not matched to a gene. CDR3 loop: CASSRGTSGPVAYEQYF. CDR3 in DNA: TGTGCCAGCAGCAGGGGGACTAGCGGGCCAGTAGCCTACGAGCAGTACTTC.

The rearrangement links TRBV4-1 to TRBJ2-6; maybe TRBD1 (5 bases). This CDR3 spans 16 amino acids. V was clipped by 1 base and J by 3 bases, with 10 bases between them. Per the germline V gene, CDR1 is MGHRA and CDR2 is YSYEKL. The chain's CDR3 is CASSQVEGVGANVLTF. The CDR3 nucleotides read TGCGCCAGCAGCCAAGTAGAAGGGGTTGGGGCCAACGTCCTGACTTTC.